The T cell receptor (beta chain) under discussion was sequenced for a study of yellow fever vaccine responses in identical twins. Regarding this clonotype: Its antigen is undetermined.

TCRdb re-called the RT-PCR reads with MiXCR, one entry per CDR3 protein. The sample has over 15,000 distinct CDR3 sequences, roughly 60% seen once. Findings and caveats of the study: The authors reported partly convergent, partly personalized vaccine responses in identical twins.

This CDR3 comprises 12 residues. Per the germline V gene, CDR1 is MDHEN and CDR2 is SYDVKM. V was pared by 6 bases and J by 7 bases, with 10 bases between. The source of this sequence is a young woman who received the yellow fever vaccine. The chain recombines TRBV28 with TRBJ2-1; the D call may be TRBD1 or TRBD2 (5 bases each). Here the sequenced sample was T cells from blood (PBMCs), unsorted or a sorted subset (not recorded which), taken before or after yellow fever vaccination (not recorded which). In DNA, the CDR3 is TGTGCCAGCAGGGGGGTGGAAAATGAGCAGTTCTTC. Amino acid sequence: CASRGVENEQFF.